The 7 T cell receptor beta chains below were found in one sample sequenced in a study of T cells in Graves' hyperthyroidism and ophthalmopathy. Using RNA transcripts as the source, TCR beta CDR3 regions were amplified. An initial round of RT-PCR targeting the TCR CDR3 relied on the HTBI primer set. TCRdb passed the multiplex PCR reads through MiXCR, listing each CDR3 protein once. In the table there are 750,000 to 950,000 distinct CDR3 sequences, roughly 40% of which are singletons. The sequenced material came from blood. Source of these receptors: a man younger than 35 with Graves' hyperthyroidism.

The gene calls are TRBV20-1 and TRBJ2-5, with D perhaps assigned TRBD1 or TRBD2 (6 bases each). Deletions cut 6 bases from V and 5 bases from J, with 13 bases between. The CDR3 contains 12 residues. Germline V gene lookup returns CDR1 DFQATT and CDR2 SNEGSKA (reference sequence). CDR3 DNA sequence: TGCAGTGCCCAGAGGGGGGTGGAGACCCAGTACTTC. This codes for CSAQRGVETQYF.

The gene calls are TRBV5-1 and TRBJ2-2; TRBD1 matches at 8 bases. Trimming removed 2 bases from V and 5 bases from J; junction bases left unmatched: 8. CDR3 length: 16 amino acids. The germline V gene encodes CDR1 SGHRS and CDR2 YFSETQ. CDR3 sequence (DNA): TGCGCCAGCAGCTTTACAGGACAGGGTGATACCGGGGAGCTGTTTTTT. This gives the protein CASSFTGQGDTGELFF.

The chain uses TRBV25-1 and TRBJ1-3; 8 nucleotides agree with TRBD1. In germline, CDR1 is MGHDK, CDR2 SYGVNS. The CDR3 length is 15 residues. V was pared by 6 bases and J by 1 base, with 5 bases of the junction left unmatched. CDR3 amino acids: CASSVGDRSGNTIYF. DNA for the CDR3: TGTGCCAGCAGCGTCGGGGACAGGTCTGGAAACACCATATATTTT.

In its sample, this clonotype was seen many times. The genes are TRBV9 and TRBJ2-6; possible D gene TRBD1, 6 bases. CDR1 and CDR2 from the germline V gene are SGDLS and YYNGEE. Trimming removed 4 bases at V and 9 bases at J, with 11 bases between. This CDR3 is 13 amino acids long. The CDR3 DNA reads as TGTGCCAGCAGCTTACAGGGTTTCAACGTCCTGACTTTC. This translates into CASSLQGFNVLTF.

With respect to this clonotype: One junction end disagrees with the germline gene, perhaps due to a read error. The DNA for the CDR3 is TGTGCCAGCAGCCCACAGCGGGACACCAACGTTAACACTGGAGCTTTCTTT. Translated: CASSPQRDTNVNTGAFF. This sequence joins TRBV7-8 and TRBJ1-1; a possible D gene is TRBD1 (6 bases). Germline assignment: CDR1 SGHVS and CDR2 FQNEAQ. CDR3 length: 17 residues.

With regard to this clonotype: This may be a read error, as it is one base from a much larger clone. The J gene is TRBJ2-7, the V gene TRBV5-1; TRBD2 aligns across 8 bases. The germline gives CDR1 SGHRS, CDR2 YFSETQ. The J segment lost 5 bases and the V segment lost 4 bases, leaving 8 bases of the junction unmatched. This CDR3 is 14 amino acids long. The CDR3 region has the DNA TGCGCCAGCAGCCCCGGGATTAGCGGGAACGAGCAGTACTTC. The encoded protein is CASSPGISGNEQYF. The variable domain in full, completed from reference TRBV5-1 and TRBJ2-7, reads KAGVTQTPRYLIKTRGQQVTLSCSPISGHRSVSWYQQTPGQGLQFLFEYFSETQRNKGNFPGRFSGRQFSNSRSEMNVSTLELGDSALYLCASSPGISGNEQYFGPGTRLTVT.

There are a few counts of this clonotype. The genes are TRBV7-6 and TRBJ2-7; 7 positions agree with TRBD1. Germline V gene lookup returns CDR1 SGHVS and CDR2 FNYEAQ. The CDR3 is 15 residues long. The junction had 13 bases not matched to a gene; V was cut back by 4 bases and J by 7 bases. The DNA of the CDR3 is TGTGCCAGCAGCTCCTCCCCAGGGGGAATGGAGGAGCAGTACTTC. Its protein is CASSSSPGGMEEQYF.